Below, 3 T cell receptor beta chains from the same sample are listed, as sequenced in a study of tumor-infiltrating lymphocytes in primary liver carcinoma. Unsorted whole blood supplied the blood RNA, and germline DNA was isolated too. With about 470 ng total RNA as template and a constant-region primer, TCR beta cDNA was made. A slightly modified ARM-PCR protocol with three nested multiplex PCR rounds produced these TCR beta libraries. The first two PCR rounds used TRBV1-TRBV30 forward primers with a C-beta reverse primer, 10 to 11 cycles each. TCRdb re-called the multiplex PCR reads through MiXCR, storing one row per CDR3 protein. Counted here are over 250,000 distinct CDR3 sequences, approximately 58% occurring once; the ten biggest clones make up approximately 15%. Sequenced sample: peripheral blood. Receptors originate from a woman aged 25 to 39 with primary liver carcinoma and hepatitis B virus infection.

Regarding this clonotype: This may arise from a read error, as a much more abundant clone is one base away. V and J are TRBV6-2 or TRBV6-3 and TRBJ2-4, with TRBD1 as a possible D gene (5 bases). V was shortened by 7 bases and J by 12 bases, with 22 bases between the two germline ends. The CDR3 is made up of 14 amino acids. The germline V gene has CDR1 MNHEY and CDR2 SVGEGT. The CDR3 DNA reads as TGTGCCAGCACCACGCTCATGGGGCATATGGCTCAGTACTTC. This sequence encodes CASTTLMGHMAQYF.

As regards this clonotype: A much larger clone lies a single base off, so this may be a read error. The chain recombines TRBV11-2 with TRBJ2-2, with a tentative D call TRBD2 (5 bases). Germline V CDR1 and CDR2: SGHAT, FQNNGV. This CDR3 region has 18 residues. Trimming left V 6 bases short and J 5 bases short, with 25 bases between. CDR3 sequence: CASSQPLGSGGGTGELFF. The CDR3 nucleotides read TGTGCCAGCAGTCAACCACTAGGGTCGGGTGGAGGAACCGGGGAGCTGTTTTTT. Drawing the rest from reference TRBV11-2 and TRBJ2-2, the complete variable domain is EAGVAQSPRYKIIEKRQSVAFWCNPISGHATLYWYQQILGQGPKLLIQFQNNGVVDDSQLPKDRFSAERLKGVDSTLKIQPAKLEDSAVYLCASSQPLGSGGGTGELFFGEGSRLTVL.

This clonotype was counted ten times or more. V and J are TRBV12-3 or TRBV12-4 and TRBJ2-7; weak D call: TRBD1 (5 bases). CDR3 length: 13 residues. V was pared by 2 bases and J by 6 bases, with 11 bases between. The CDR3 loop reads CASSLQGAVEQYF. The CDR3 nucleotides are TGTGCCAGCAGTTTACAAGGGGCGGTCGAGCAGTACTTC.